Sequencing of this TCR beta chain was carried out in a study of control samples from healthy donors and cancer patients (dated by TCRdb to about 2020). Relative to germline, V is missing 0 bases and J is missing 6 bases, with 10 bases of the junction outside any gene match. The CDR3 sequence holds 17 residues, the cysteine and phenylalanine included. CDR3 DNA only is kept here, 51 bases in frame from base 1. CDR1 and CDR2, looked up from the germline V gene (reference sequence), are SGHNT and YYREEE. This clone was observed a single time. What this receptor recognizes is not known. No base-level quality is on record; no much larger clone is a single base apart. The library came from the immunoSEQ multiplex PCR assay. What TCRdb holds here is the immuneACCESS table cut down to in-frame rearrangements. Part of the clones is not present; checked against another copy, under half of the missing clones reflect an unresolved V gene, and the others are unexplained. The table for this sample lists some 120,000 clones; 85% to 90% of them were counted only once. Of the sample, 2% to 3% falls within the top ten clones.

The specimen was blood. The chain joins TRBV5-4 to TRBJ1-1, and 11 junctional nucleotides match TRBD1. This TCR was sampled from a woman in her sixties or seventies in good health. For the CDR3, the sequence is CASSLGGTGGSDAEAFF. The sequenced DNA: TGTGCCAGCAGCTTGGGCGGGACAGGGGGATCTGATGCTGAAGCTTTCTTT.